The sequence of this T cell receptor (beta chain) was determined in a study of T cell changes during pregnancy in multiple sclerosis. Measured with immunoSEQ multiplex PCR; TCRdb has only the in-frame clones, and not every one. The sample holds some 99,000 clones, about 90% seen once. Germline V gives CDR1 MNHNY, CDR2 SVGAGI (reference sequence). The CDR3 consists of 15 residues. The V end lost 5 bases, the J end lost 6 bases, and 16 bases lay between the germline ends. Sequencing was performed on peripheral blood, taken after pregnancy. The V call is TRBV6-6, the J call TRBJ2-2, with a weak D call TRBD1 (6 bases). This TCR came from a female donor in good health, enrolled as a control in a pregnancy study. CDR3 loop: CASSPYRETAGELFF. Written as DNA, the CDR3 is TGTGCCAGCAGTCCCTACAGGGAGACAGCCGGGGAGCTGTTTTTT.